This T cell receptor (beta chain) was retrieved from a study of shared clonotypes between healthy human individuals. CDR3 length: 14 residues. The germline V gene has CDR1 SGHTA and CDR2 FQGNSA. V lost 3 bases and J lost 0, with 7 bases in between. Caucasian adults living in Nashville, Tennessee, provided all samples. Clones were read by immunoSEQ multiplex PCR, and TCRdb kept only the in-frame ones, dropping some. Of about 1.5 million clones in the sample, 95% to 99% were seen once. This TCR was recovered from a man aged 25-45 years in good health. Sample: naive CD4+ T cells sorted from blood. Subset reported: CD45RA+ positively selected. The chain joins TRBV7-2 to TRBJ2-3; D not certain. CDR3 region: CASSFVGSTDTQYF. In DNA form, the CDR3 reads TGTGCCAGCAGCTTTGTCGGGAGCACAGATACGCAGTATTTT.